A selection of T cell receptor beta chains follows, all from one sample in a study of OX40 agonist ivuxolimab in advanced cancers. Sequencing used immunoSEQ multiplex PCR; TCRdb keeps in-frame clones, though not all of them. The repertoire holds 55,000 to 70,000 clones, 80% to 85% seen once, with about 4.5% in the top ten. Material: CD4+ or CD8+ T cells sorted from blood, obtained in a trial of the OX40 agonist ivuxolimab. The receptors derive from an adult with an advanced solid tumor such as melanoma, head and neck, liver or kidney cancer. CDR3s include the opening cysteine and the closing phenylalanine or tryptophan. A D gene is named only where the DNA matches it firmly. Clone size is not always given. Where it is, it says once, few, many or a class for expanded clones.

clone size	D gene	J gene	CDR3 length	V gene	CDR3 protein	CDR3 DNA
-	TRBD2	TRBJ2-3	15	TRBV7-2	CASSRASGGPEAQYF	TGTGCCAGCAGCCGGGCGAGCGGGGGACCTGAGGCGCAGTATTTT
-	-	TRBJ1-5	13	TRBV6-1	CASSLQGRQPQHF	TGTGCCAGCAGTCTACAGGGTCGACAGCCCCAGCATTTT
-	-	TRBJ2-7	13	TRBV7-9	CASSYGGPYEQYF	TGTGCCAGCAGCTATGGGGGTCCCTACGAGCAGTACTTC
-	TRBD2	TRBJ2-5	15	TRBV10-3	CAISGSGGYQETQYF	TGTGCCATCAGTGGGAGCGGGGGGTACCAAGAGACCCAGTACTTC
-	-	TRBJ2-7	14	TRBV27	CASRTWGDINEQYF	TGTGCCAGCCGAACCTGGGGCGATATCAACGAGCAGTACTTC
once	TRBD1	TRBJ2-7	16	TRBV2	CASRAHFGTGAYEQYF	TGTGCCAGCAGGGCTCACTTCGGGACAGGAGCCTACGAGCAGTACTTC
-	TRBD1	TRBJ1-6	19	TRBV27	CASRRTQGAWDNYNSPLHF	TGTGCCAGCAGACGGACACAGGGGGCCTGGGACAATTATAATTCACCCCTCCACTTT
few	-	TRBJ2-3	14	TRBV6-1	CASKPLDSTDTQYF	TGTGCCAGCAAACCCTTGGATAGCACAGATACGCAGTATTTT
-	TRBD2	TRBJ2-5	16	TRBV6-6	CASSYGLAGGEETQYF	TGTGCCAGCAGTTACGGGTTAGCGGGGGGTGAAGAGACCCAGTACTTC
-	-	TRBJ1-2	15	TRBV19	CASSIFREGEHGYTF	TGTGCCAGTAGTATATTCCGTGAGGGGGAGCATGGCTACACCTTC
-	-	TRBJ2-2	14	TRBV5-4	CASRFGGGSGELFF	TGTGCCAGCAGATTTGGTGGGGGATCCGGGGAGCTGTTTTTT
once	TRBD2	TRBJ2-1	16	TRBV19	CASSPYGTSHYNEQFF	TGTGCCAGTAGCCCATATGGGACTAGCCATTACAATGAGCAGTTCTTC
-	-	TRBJ2-7	13	TRBV6-1	CASNGGSSYEQYF	TGTGCCAGCAACGGGGGCAGCTCCTACGAGCAGTACTTC
few	-	TRBJ2-7	17	TRBV23-1	CASISGTQKSSFYEQYF	TGCGCCAGCATCTCCGGGACTCAAAAAAGCTCCTTCTACGAGCAGTACTTC
-	TRBD1	TRBJ2-7	11	TRBV20-1	CSGGQAGEQYF	TGCAGCGGGGGACAGGCCGGGGAGCAGTACTTC
-	-	TRBJ1-5	14	TRBV2	CASSHRDQDQPQHF	TGTGCCAGCAGTCACCGGGATCAAGATCAGCCCCAGCATTTT
-	-	TRBJ2-1	15	TRBV5-4	CASSLAGRGLHEQFF	TGTGCCAGCAGCTTGGCCGGGAGAGGGCTTCATGAGCAGTTCTTC
-	-	TRBJ1-6	16	TRBV9	CASSVHQGWDNSPLHF	TGTGCCAGCAGCGTACATCAGGGTTGGGATAATTCACCCCTCCACTTT
-	-	TRBJ1-6	11	TRBV6-1	CASNGNSPLHF	TGTGCCAGCAACGGTAATTCACCCCTCCACTTT
-	-	TRBJ1-6	16	TRBV18	CASSPSSILGNSPLHF	TGTGCCAGCTCACCAAGCAGCATCCTAGGTAATTCACCCCTCCACTTT
once	-	TRBJ1-1	14	TRBV6-1	CASSDLRGNTEAFF	TGTGCCAGCAGTGACCTTAGAGGGAACACTGAAGCTTTCTTT
once	-	TRBJ2-3	13	TRBV19	CASRDRDTDTQYF	TGTGCCAGTAGGGACAGAGACACAGATACGCAGTATTTT
-	-	TRBJ1-3	14	TRBV11-2	CASSTPQTGNTIYF	TGTGCCAGCAGCACGCCACAAACAGGAAACACCATATATTTT
-	TRBD1	TRBJ1-1	15	TRBV6-5	CASSYSRQGDTEAFF	TGTGCCAGCAGTTACTCGCGTCAGGGGGACACTGAAGCTTTCTTT
-	-	TRBJ2-2	14	TRBV10-1	CASSESGGYGELFF	TGCGCCAGCAGTGAGTCTGGGGGGTACGGGGAGCTGTTTTTT
once	-	TRBJ1-4	17	TRBV2	CASSDSQGQRLGEKLFF	TGTGCCAGCAGCGACTCGCAGGGGCAAAGGCTTGGAGAAAAACTGTTTTTT
medium-sized	-	TRBJ1-2	13	TRBV2	CASSVSRGDGYTF	TGTGCCAGCAGTGTTTCTAGGGGGGACGGCTACACCTTC
once	-	TRBJ2-2	13	TRBV27	CASSLLEGGELFF	TGTGCCAGCAGTTTATTGGAGGGCGGGGAGCTGTTTTTT
-	-	TRBJ2-5	16	TRBV6-1	CASSESPGGPQETQYF	TGTGCCAGCAGTGAATCCCCCGGCGGACCACAAGAGACCCAGTACTTC
-	TRBD2	TRBJ2-5	16	TRBV11-1	CASSKRTSVNQETQYF	TGTGCCAGCAGCAAAAGGACTAGCGTAAACCAAGAGACCCAGTACTTC
-	TRBD1	TRBJ2-1	13	TRBV29-1	CRAGTGIDREQFF	TGCAGAGCCGGGACAGGGATCGACCGAGAGCAGTTCTTC
-	-	TRBJ1-3	15	TRBV19	CASCTGGFSGNTIYF	TGTGCCAGTTGCACTGGGGGGTTCTCCGGAAACACCATATATTTT
-	TRBD2	TRBJ2-1	16	TRBV7-6	CASSPGAGVAYNEQFF	TGTGCCAGCAGCCCGGGAGCGGGAGTGGCTTACAATGAGCAGTTCTTC
-	TRBD1	TRBJ1-1	15	TRBV28	CASSPAGTGNTEAFF	TGTGCCAGCAGTCCAGCCGGGACAGGGAATACTGAAGCTTTCTTT
-	TRBD1	TRBJ2-5	14	TRBV28	CASSIQGAGETQYF	TGTGCCAGCAGTATACAGGGGGCAGGGGAGACCCAGTACTTC
once	-	TRBJ2-5	14	TRBV6-5	CASRPGLPPVAQYF	TGTGCCAGCAGACCCGGCCTCCCGCCTGTGGCCCAGTACTTC
-	TRBD1	TRBJ1-4	18	TRBV10-3	CAISEGLASTGGNEKLFF	TGTGCCATCAGTGAGGGTTTAGCATCGACAGGGGGCAATGAAAAACTGTTTTTT
-	-	TRBJ2-1	14	TRBV11-3	CASSLDLAENEQFF	TGTGCCAGCAGCTTAGATCTAGCCGAAAATGAGCAGTTCTTC
-	-	TRBJ1-2	13	TRBV27	CASSRGGNYGYTF	TGTGCCAGCAGCCGAGGAGGCAACTATGGCTACACCTTC
-	-	TRBJ2-1	15	TRBV19	CASSISMSSYNEQFF	TGTGCCAGTAGTATATCTATGAGCTCCTACAATGAGCAGTTCTTC
-	-	TRBJ2-5	16	TRBV15	CATSRDGVALGETQYF	TGTGCCACCAGCAGAGATGGGGTAGCCCTCGGGGAGACCCAGTACTTC
-	-	TRBJ2-7	14	TRBV27	CASSSPGTSYEQYF	TGTGCCAGCAGTTCCCCGGGTACCTCCTACGAGCAGTACTTC
-	TRBD1	TRBJ1-6	17	TRBV5-1	CASSRADPRGRASPLHF	TGCGCCAGCAGCAGAGCGGACCCCAGGGGGCGGGCTTCACCCCTCCACTTT
once	-	TRBJ2-7	15	TRBV6-1	CASSERRGRSYEQYF	TGTGCCAGCAGTGAACGGCGGGGCCGGTCCTACGAGCAGTACTTC
few	-	TRBJ2-5	15	TRBV6-5	CASSYTIGVQETQYF	TGTGCCAGCAGCTACACAATCGGGGTCCAAGAGACCCAGTACTTC
-	TRBD2	TRBJ2-2	13	TRBV28	CASSSGGTGELFF	TGTGCCAGCAGTAGCGGGGGCACCGGGGAGCTGTTTTTT
-	TRBD1	TRBJ2-3	14	TRBV5-1	CASRPGQGTDTQYF	TGCGCCAGCAGGCCCGGACAGGGAACAGATACGCAGTATTTT
-	-	TRBJ2-1	16	TRBV5-1	CASSLGTARSYNEQFF	TGCGCCAGCAGCTTGGGGACAGCCAGATCCTACAATGAGCAGTTCTTC
-	-	TRBJ1-1	13	TRBV6-5	CASSNSGRTEAFF	TGTGCCAGCAGTAATTCAGGGCGGACTGAAGCTTTCTTT